Following are 18 T cell receptor delta chains from one sample sequenced in a study of delta chains in infants with herpesvirus infections. PBMC RNA was reverse transcribed using gamma-chain- and delta-chain-specific primers. TCRdb fed the RT-PCR reads to CATT. The repertoire includes approximately 330 delta-chain clones, 21% of them detected once, and 22% sits in the top ten. The sample was peripheral blood, taken at time point 2 of longitudinal follow-up. These receptors originate from a human donor who was a Ugandan infant, either HIV-exposed or HIV-unexposed (not recorded which).

This clone qualifies as large. At one boundary the junction diverges from the germline segment, which might be a read error. The V call is TRDV1, the J call TRDJ1; maybe TRDD2 (5 bases). The CDR3 loop spans 15 amino acids. Germline lookup yields CDR1 TSWWSYY and CDR2 QGS. CDR3 amino acids: CALGETLSPTSVIFF. The CDR3 coding sequence is TGTGCTCTTGGGGAGACACTATCCCCTACCTCGGTAATCTTCTTT.

Regarding this clone: This sequence is one base from a far larger clone and is likely a read error. Additional DNA sequences in this sample encode the identical CDR3. The CDR3 bases are TGTGCTCTTGGGGAACTAGTAATACATTCCTATAACCGGGGGACCTCCGCGTACACCGATAAACTCATCTTT. Translated: CALGELVIHSYNRGTSAYTDKLIF. The rearrangement uses TRDV1 and TRDJ1; D may match TRDD2 or TRDD3 (6 bases each). Per germline, CDR1 TSWWSYY and CDR2 QGS. CDR3 length equals 24 residues. V lost 0 bases, J lost 0 bases, and 35 bases lay in between.

By its share, this clone is hyperexpanded (1% or more). This CDR3 is also generated by other DNA sequences in the sample. The chain uses TRDV1 and TRDJ1; a possible D gene is TRDD3 (6 bases). Germline CDR1 TSWWSYY, CDR2 QGS. The germline V and J ends were trimmed by 5 bases and 6 bases, with 25 bases remaining between them. The CDR3 consists of 17 residues. CDR3 in DNA: TGTGCTCTTGGGTTAGGCCTGGGGCTGAGGGATCCCAATAAACTCATCTTT. Translated, it gives CALGLGLGLRDPNKLIF.

The gene calls are TRDV1 and TRDJ1; 11 bases map to TRDD3. V gave up 2 bases and J gave up 1 base; unmatched junction bases: 6. This CDR3 contains 17 residues. CDR1 TSWWSYY and CDR2 QGS come from the germline V gene. CDR3 in DNA: TGTGCTCTTGGGGAAGGTGCCTGGGGGATACCCACCGATAAACTCATCTTT. Translated, it gives CALGEGAWGIPTDKLIF.

There is no V gene call, and the J gene is TRDJ3. The CDR3 length is 10 residues. CDR3 in amino acids: CAWDTRQMFF. CDR3 sequence (DNA): TGCGCCTGGGACACCCGACAGATGTTTTTC.

By sample share, this clone is large. This rearrangement joins TRDV1 to TRDJ3; 7 bases are shared with TRDD3. Germline CDR1 TSWWSYY, CDR2 QGS. Losses at the gene ends were 4 bases for V and 5 bases for J; bases not matched to a gene: 14. The CDR3 loop spans 19 amino acids. The CDR3 region is CALGAKGDRTARDTRQMFF. CDR3 DNA: TGTGCTCTTGGGGCGAAGGGGGATCGTACGGCCCGGGACACCCGACAGATGTTTTTC.

By frequency in the sample, this clone is large. The CDR3 region has the DNA TGTGCTTATAGGGCCTTCCTACCCTGGGGGTTATGGTCCTGGGACACCCGACAGATGTTTTTC. Its protein product is CAYRAFLPWGLWSWDTRQMFF. V gene TRAV38-2/DV8 combines with J gene TRDJ3, with 9 bases identical to TRDD2. The trim removed 4 bases at V and 1 base at J, leaving 15 bases unmatched. CDR1 TSESDYY and CDR2 QEAYKQQN come from the germline V gene. CDR3 length: 21 amino acids.

Turning to this clone: A read error may be the cause here, since a much bigger clone is one base away. The chain is built from TRDV1 and TRDJ2; D could derive from TRDD2 or TRDD3 (8 bases each). In germline, CDR1 is TSWWSYY, CDR2 QGS. The V gene lost 3 bases and the J gene lost 0 bases, with 32 bases spanning the gap. The CDR3 has 23 residues. This CDR3 is CALGDPSSYKGILPVPLTAQLFF. The CDR3 nucleotides read TGTGCTCTTGGGGACCCCTCTTCCTACAAGGGGATACTCCCTGTACCTTTGACAGCACAACTCTTCTTT.

Details on this clone: Possible read error: a much larger clone is one base away. Other DNA sequences in this sample translate to the same CDR3. The rearrangement uses TRDV2 and TRDJ1, with 11 bases that match TRDD3. The CDR3 runs 23 residues. CDR1 and CDR2 (germline): GEAIGNYY, EKD. Germline trimming cut 4 bases from V and 3 bases from J; bases unmatched to any gene: 30. The DNA for the CDR3 is TGTGCCTGTGAGCACGTGGTCGGAGGGAGGCCGATTACTGGGGGATATAGGGCCGATAAACTCATCTTT. Encoded protein: CACEHVVGGRPITGGYRADKLIF.

This clone is categorized as large. V and J are TRDV1 and TRDJ1; D possibly corresponds to TRDD3 (6 bases). V lost 0 bases and J lost 1, with 21 bases in between. CDR1 TSWWSYY and CDR2 QGS come from the germline V gene. This CDR3 is 19 amino acids long. The CDR3, as DNA: TGTGCTCTTGGGGAACTAACCAAAAGGCGATACGCATCCACCGATAAACTCATCTTT. It specifies CALGELTKRRYASTDKLIF.

This clone is deemed large. V usage is TRAV29/DV5 and J usage is TRDJ1, with D possibly TRDD3 on 6 matching bases. The V end was cut by 1 base, the J end by 0 bases, with 13 bases between. This CDR3 contains 15 residues. CDR1 and CDR2 from the germline V gene are NSMFDY and ISSIKDK. CDR3: CAASLSGGYTDKLIF. The CDR3 DNA sequence: TGTGCAGCAAGCCTCAGTGGGGGGTACACCGATAAACTCATCTTT.

This clone counts as large. This chain joins TRDV1 and TRDJ1; TRDD3 matches 9 bases. Trimming cost V 4 bases and J 4 bases; bases outside gene matches: 10. This CDR3 has 16 amino acids. Germline V gene sequence: CDR1 TSWWSYY, CDR2 QGS. The CDR3 here is CALGVAHWGNIDKLIF. In DNA, the CDR3 is TGTGCTCTTGGGGTGGCTCACTGGGGGAACATCGATAAACTCATCTTT.

This clone is labeled large. The chain carries TRAV29/DV5 and TRDJ1; 9 bases match TRDD3. Germline CDR1 NSMFDY, CDR2 ISSIKDK. The CDR3 is 17 residues long. Trimming cost V 0 bases and J 3 bases; bases outside gene matches: 12. The DNA for the CDR3 is TGTGCAGCAAGCGCGGGGAGGCACTGGGGGAGGTCCGATAAACTCATCTTT. Translation gives CAASAGRHWGRSDKLIF.

By share of the sample, this clone is large. The chain joins TRDV1 to TRDJ1; 13 bases are shared with TRDD3. This CDR3 spans 23 amino acids. Germline CDR1 and CDR2: TSWWSYY and QGS. Trimming cost V 1 base and J 3 bases; bases outside gene matches: 23. CDR3 amino acids: CALGEPVFLPPSTGGYAADKLIF. The DNA of the CDR3 is TGTGCTCTTGGGGAACCGGTCTTCCTCCCCCCTAGTACTGGGGGATACGCTGCCGATAAACTCATCTTT.

Judged by abundance, this clone is large. This chain joins TRAV29/DV5 and TRDJ1; 8 bases are a match to TRDD3. Germline values: CDR1 NSMFDY, CDR2 ISSIKDK. The CDR3 runs 20 residues. V shed 0 bases and J 0 bases; nucleotides not matched to a gene: 19. The CDR3 is CAASDPGGPLPTMYTDKLIF. The CDR3 nucleotides read TGTGCAGCAAGCGACCCTGGGGGACCCCTTCCCACGATGTACACCGATAAACTCATCTTT. Combining the CDR3 with reference TRAV29/DV5 and TRDJ1 gives the whole variable domain DQQVKQNSPSLSVQEGRISILNCDYTNSMFDYFLWYKKYPAEGPTFLISISSIKDKNEDGRFTVFLNKSAKHLSLHIVPSQPGDSAVYFCAASDPGGPLPTMYTDKLIFGKGTRVTVEP.

Details on this clone: It differs at one base from a far larger clone, so likely a read error. The same CDR3 arises from other DNA sequences in this sample as well. The genes are TRAV38-2/DV8 and TRDJ1; TRDD3 aligns across 7 bases. This CDR3 spans 25 amino acids. The germline gives CDR1 TSESDYY, CDR2 QEAYKQQN. Here the CDR3 reads CAYRSAFPLHYYSTSGGAYTDKLIF. In DNA, the CDR3 is TGCGCTTATAGGAGCGCGTTTCCCCTTCATTACTACAGCACTAGTGGGGGAGCGTACACCGATAAACTCATCTTT.

By proportion, this clone is large. The chain combines TRDV1 with TRDJ2; 9 bases line up with TRDD3. CDR1 is TSWWSYY, CDR2 QGS, per germline. The V gene end was trimmed by 0 bases and the J gene end by 1 base; junction bases not matched to a gene: 24. The CDR3 length is 24 residues. The CDR3 sequence: CALGELAPPSTGGPAGRLTAQLFF. The CDR3 nucleotides are TGTGCTCTTGGGGAACTTGCTCCTCCTAGTACTGGGGGACCCGCGGGGCGTTTGACAGCACAACTCTTCTTT.

Of note for this clone: This could be a read error, since a much larger clone is one nucleotide away. J is TRDJ1 and V is TRDV2; a weak D match, TRDD2 (5 bases). Germline loops: CDR1 GEAIGNYY, CDR2 EKD. The CDR3 is 16 residues long. For the CDR3, the DNA is TGTGCCTGTGGCACCCCTTTGCCTTCGTACACCGATAAACTCATCTTT. It encodes CACGTPLPSYTDKLIF.